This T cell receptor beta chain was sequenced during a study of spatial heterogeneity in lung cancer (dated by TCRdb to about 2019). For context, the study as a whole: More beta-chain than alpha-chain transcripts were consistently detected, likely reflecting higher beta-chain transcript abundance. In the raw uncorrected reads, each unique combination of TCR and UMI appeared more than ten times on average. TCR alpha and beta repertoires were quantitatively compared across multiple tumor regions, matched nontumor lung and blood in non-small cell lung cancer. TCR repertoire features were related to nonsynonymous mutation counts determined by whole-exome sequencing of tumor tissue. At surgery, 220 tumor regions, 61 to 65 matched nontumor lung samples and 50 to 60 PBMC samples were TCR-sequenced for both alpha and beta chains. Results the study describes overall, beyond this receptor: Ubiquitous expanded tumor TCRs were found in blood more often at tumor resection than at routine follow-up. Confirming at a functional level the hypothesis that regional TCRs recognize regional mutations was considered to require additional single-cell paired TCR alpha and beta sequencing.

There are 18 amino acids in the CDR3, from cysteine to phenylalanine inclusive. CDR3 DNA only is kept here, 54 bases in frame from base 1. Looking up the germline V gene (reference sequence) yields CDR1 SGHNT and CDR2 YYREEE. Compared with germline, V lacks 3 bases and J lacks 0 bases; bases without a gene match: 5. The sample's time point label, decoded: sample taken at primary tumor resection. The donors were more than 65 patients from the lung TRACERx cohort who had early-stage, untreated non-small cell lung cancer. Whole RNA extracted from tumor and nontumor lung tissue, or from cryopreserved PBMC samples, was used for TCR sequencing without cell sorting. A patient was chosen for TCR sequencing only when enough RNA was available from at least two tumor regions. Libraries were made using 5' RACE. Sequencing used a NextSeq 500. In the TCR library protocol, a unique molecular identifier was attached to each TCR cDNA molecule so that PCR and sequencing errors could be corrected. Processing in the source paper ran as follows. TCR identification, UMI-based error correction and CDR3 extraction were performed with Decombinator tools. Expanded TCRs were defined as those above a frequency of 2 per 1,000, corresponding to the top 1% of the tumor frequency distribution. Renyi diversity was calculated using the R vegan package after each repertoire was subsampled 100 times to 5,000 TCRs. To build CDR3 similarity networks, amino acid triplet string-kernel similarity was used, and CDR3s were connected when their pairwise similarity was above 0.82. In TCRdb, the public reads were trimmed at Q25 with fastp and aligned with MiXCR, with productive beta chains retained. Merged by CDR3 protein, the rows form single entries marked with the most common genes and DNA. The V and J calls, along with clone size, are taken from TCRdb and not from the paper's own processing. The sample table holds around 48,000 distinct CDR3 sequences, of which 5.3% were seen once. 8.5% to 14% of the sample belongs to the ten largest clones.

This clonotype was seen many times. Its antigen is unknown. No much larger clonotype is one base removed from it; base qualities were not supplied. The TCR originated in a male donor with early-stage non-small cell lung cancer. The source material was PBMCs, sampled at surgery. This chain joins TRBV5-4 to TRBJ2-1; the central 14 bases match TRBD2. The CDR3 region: CASSSGTSGGSSYNEQFF. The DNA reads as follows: TGTGCCAGCAGCTCGGGGACTAGCGGGGGAAGCTCCTACAATGAGCAGTTCTTC.